This is a list of T cell receptor beta chains from one sample in a study of shared clonotypes between healthy human individuals. Data came from immunoSEQ multiplex PCR; TCRdb stores just in-frame clones and leaves some out. Here the sample spans 980,000 or so clones, 76% being singletons. Sequencing input: memory CD4+ T cells sorted from blood. Receptors were obtained from a man aged 18 to 35 in good health. Each CDR3 is given with its conserved first and last residue. D genes are given only for firm matches. Clone size is stated in some rows and not others, as once, few, many or a class when expanded.

TRBJ2-3 | TRBD1 | TRBV19 | - | CASSIGVPGQGTTDTQYF | TGTGCCAGTAGTATAGGGGTACCGGGACAGGGAACCACAGATACGCAGTATTTT
TRBJ2-1 | - | TRBV5-6 | - | CASSLGNEQFF | TGTGCCAGCAGCTTGGGCAATGAGCAGTTCTTC
TRBJ2-5 | - | TRBV2 | - | CASSPSIGGRQETQYF | TGTGCCAGCAGTCCCTCCATCGGGGGCCGGCAAGAGACCCAGTACTTC
TRBJ2-7 | - | TRBV12-5 | - | CASGLGPSYEQYF | TGTGCTAGTGGCCTCGGTCCGTCCTACGAGCAGTACTTC
TRBJ2-5 | TRBD2 | TRBV2 | - | CASLRLAEGETQYF | TGTGCCAGCCTGAGACTAGCGGAAGGAGAGACCCAGTACTTC
TRBJ2-3 | - | TRBV6-5 | - | CASSYSSGRTDTQYF | TGTGCCAGCAGTTACTCCTCGGGGCGCACAGATACGCAGTATTTT
TRBJ2-1 | - | TRBV7-9 | - | CASVVVTASYNEQFF | TGTGCCAGCGTTGTCGTGACAGCCTCCTACAATGAGCAGTTCTTC
TRBJ1-4 | - | TRBV27 | few | CASRRWKDEKLFF | TGTGCCAGCAGGAGGTGGAAGGATGAAAAACTGTTTTTT
TRBJ2-7 | - | TRBV7-2 | - | CASSRLHSSDEQYF | TGTGCCAGCAGCCGGCTACACAGCTCCGACGAGCAGTACTTC
TRBJ2-3 | - | TRBV30 | few | CAWSPRDTQYF | TGTGCCTGGAGCCCTAGAGATACGCAGTATTTT
TRBJ2-7 | TRBD2 | TRBV10-3 | - | CAISESGGGREQYF | TGTGCCATCAGTGAGTCTGGCGGGGGGAGAGAGCAGTACTTC
TRBJ1-6 | - | TRBV19 | - | CASSLTPPPGLNSPLHF | TGTGCCAGTAGTTTAACTCCGCCTCCTGGGCTAAATTCACCCCTCCACTTT
TRBJ1-2 | - | TRBV10-3 | - | CAISAQTAAYGYTF | TGTGCCATCAGTGCCCAGACAGCAGCCTATGGCTACACCTTC
TRBJ2-7 | TRBD2 | TRBV7-2 | - | CASSAMPSGSLSYEQYF | TGTGCCAGCAGCGCTATGCCTAGCGGGAGCCTGTCCTACGAGCAGTACTTC